A selection of T cell receptor beta chains follows, all from one sample in a study of blood T cell repertoires in COVID-19. TCRdb's table, derived via immunoSEQ multiplex PCR, lists solely in-frame clones and lacks some. The sample includes 80,000 to 95,000 clones, over 80% seen only once; the top ten take around 1.8%. Sequencing input: peripheral blood. All receptors derive from a human donor with active COVID-19. The donor label of this sample is uncertain. Each CDR3 is given with its conserved first and last residue. Each record gives: D gene, V gene, clone size, J gene, CDR3 protein, CDR3 DNA. The D gene is left open where the match is weak. The listing skips clone size in some rows; elsewhere it reads once, few, many or a size class.

D gene: TRBD2; V gene: TRBV7-6; clone size: .; J gene: TRBJ2-2; CDR3 protein: CASSPPGGGATGELFF; CDR3 DNA: TGTGCCAGCAGCCCCCCAGGCGGGGGGGCCACCGGGGAGCTGTTTTTT
D gene: TRBD1; V gene: TRBV6-5; clone size: .; J gene: TRBJ1-5; CDR3 protein: CASIRDRGFNQPQHF; CDR3 DNA: TGTGCCAGCATCCGGGACAGGGGCTTCAATCAGCCCCAGCATTTT
D gene: .; V gene: TRBV5-6; clone size: .; J gene: TRBJ1-2; CDR3 protein: CASRRDRFYGYTF; CDR3 DNA: TGTGCCAGCAGACGTGACAGGTTTTATGGCTACACCTTC
D gene: TRBD2; V gene: TRBV2; clone size: .; J gene: TRBJ2-3; CDR3 protein: CASSNLAGATDTQYF; CDR3 DNA: TGTGCCAGCAGTAACCTAGCGGGGGCCACAGATACGCAGTATTTT
D gene: TRBD2; V gene: TRBV5-4; clone size: .; J gene: TRBJ2-1; CDR3 protein: CASHLLPAGGRNEQFF; CDR3 DNA: TGTGCCAGCCACCTCTTACCGGCGGGGGGGCGTAATGAGCAGTTCTTC
D gene: .; V gene: TRBV7-2; clone size: .; J gene: TRBJ1-5; CDR3 protein: CASSLARGVGQPQHF; CDR3 DNA: TGTGCCAGCAGCTTAGCGCGGGGGGTGGGCCAGCCCCAGCATTTT
D gene: .; V gene: TRBV5-1; clone size: .; J gene: TRBJ2-6; CDR3 protein: CASSPRAVGNGANVLTF; CDR3 DNA: TGCGCCAGCAGCCCCAGGGCGGTGGGGAATGGGGCCAACGTCCTGACTTTC
D gene: TRBD1; V gene: TRBV7-6; clone size: .; J gene: TRBJ1-4; CDR3 protein: CASSRQGGEKLFF; CDR3 DNA: TGTGCCAGCAGCAGACAGGGGGGCGAAAAACTGTTTTTT
D gene: .; V gene: TRBV6-2/TRBV6-3; clone size: .; J gene: TRBJ1-2; CDR3 protein: CASSYVNGYTF; CDR3 DNA: TGTGCCAGCAGTTACGTCAATGGCTACACCTTC
D gene: .; V gene: TRBV27; clone size: .; J gene: TRBJ1-1; CDR3 protein: CASSLWRVFGAFF; CDR3 DNA: TGTGCCAGCAGTTTATGGAGGGTCTTTGGGGCTTTCTTT
D gene: TRBD1; V gene: TRBV27; clone size: .; J gene: TRBJ2-5; CDR3 protein: CASSWDRGQETQYF; CDR3 DNA: TGTGCCAGCAGTTGGGACAGGGGGCAAGAGACCCAGTACTTC
D gene: .; V gene: TRBV2; clone size: .; J gene: TRBJ2-2; CDR3 protein: CACSRGRGAGELFF; CDR3 DNA: TGTGCCTGCTCACGGGGCAGGGGGGCCGGGGAGCTGTTTTTT
D gene: .; V gene: TRBV18; clone size: .; J gene: TRBJ1-1; CDR3 protein: CASSQTGDRNTEAFF; CDR3 DNA: TGTGCCAGCTCTCAAACCGGCGACAGGAACACTGAAGCTTTCTTT
D gene: TRBD2; V gene: TRBV9; clone size: .; J gene: TRBJ2-7; CDR3 protein: CASSAAGRGEQYF; CDR3 DNA: TGTGCCAGCAGCGCCGCAGGGAGGGGCGAGCAGTACTTC
D gene: .; V gene: TRBV4-1; clone size: .; J gene: TRBJ1-2; CDR3 protein: CASSPAGVRRDYGYTF; CDR3 DNA: TGCGCCAGCAGCCCAGCGGGGGTCAGGAGAGACTATGGCTACACCTTC
D gene: .; V gene: TRBV5-1; clone size: .; J gene: TRBJ1-1; CDR3 protein: CASSPVWATEAFF; CDR3 DNA: TGCGCCAGCAGCCCCGTCTGGGCCACTGAAGCTTTCTTT
D gene: TRBD2; V gene: TRBV6-6; clone size: .; J gene: TRBJ2-3; CDR3 protein: CASSPTSGAFTDTQYF; CDR3 DNA: TGTGCCAGCAGCCCTACTAGCGGGGCCTTCACAGATACGCAGTATTTT
D gene: TRBD2; V gene: TRBV7-6; clone size: once; J gene: TRBJ2-7; CDR3 protein: CASSRMVGGANYEQYF; CDR3 DNA: TGTGCCAGCAGCCGTATGGTGGGAGGGGCCAACTACGAGCAGTACTTC
D gene: .; V gene: TRBV15; clone size: .; J gene: TRBJ1-4; CDR3 protein: CATSRDREGEKLFF; CDR3 DNA: TGTGCCACCAGCAGAGACAGGGAAGGCGAAAAACTGTTTTTT
D gene: TRBD1; V gene: TRBV4-3; clone size: .; J gene: TRBJ2-7; CDR3 protein: CASSYSGTGEYEQYF; CDR3 DNA: TGCGCCAGCAGCTACTCCGGGACAGGGGAGTACGAGCAGTACTTC
D gene: .; V gene: TRBV3-1/TRBV3-2; clone size: .; J gene: TRBJ2-3; CDR3 protein: CASSQTRNTQYF; CDR3 DNA: TGTGCCAGCAGCCAAACGCGGAATACGCAGTATTTT
D gene: .; V gene: TRBV5-1; clone size: .; J gene: TRBJ1-4; CDR3 protein: CASSLGGNNEKLFF; CDR3 DNA: TGCGCCAGCAGCTTAGGCGGGAATAATGAAAAACTGTTTTTT
D gene: .; V gene: TRBV28; clone size: .; J gene: TRBJ2-7; CDR3 protein: CASSFVGRFYEQYF; CDR3 DNA: TGTGCCAGCAGTTTCGTGGGGAGATTCTACGAGCAGTACTTC
D gene: TRBD1; V gene: TRBV2; clone size: .; J gene: TRBJ1-1; CDR3 protein: CASISDRGLSEAFF; CDR3 DNA: TGTGCCAGCATCTCGGACAGGGGGCTAAGTGAAGCTTTCTTT
D gene: .; V gene: TRBV5-8; clone size: .; J gene: TRBJ1-6; CDR3 protein: CASSLIDRVNSPLHF; CDR3 DNA: TGTGCCAGCAGCTTGATAGACAGAGTTAATTCACCCCTCCACTTT
D gene: TRBD2; V gene: TRBV14; clone size: few; J gene: TRBJ2-7; CDR3 protein: CASSPLAGGGSYEQYF; CDR3 DNA: TGTGCCAGCAGCCCCCTAGCGGGGGGTGGTTCCTACGAGCAGTACTTC
D gene: .; V gene: TRBV7-9; clone size: few; J gene: TRBJ1-2; CDR3 protein: CASSQNRDHGYGYTF; CDR3 DNA: TGTGCCAGCAGCCAAAACAGGGATCACGGCTATGGCTACACCTTC
D gene: .; V gene: TRBV19; clone size: .; J gene: TRBJ1-2; CDR3 protein: CASSIATGSYGYTF; CDR3 DNA: TGTGCCAGTAGTATAGCCACGGGATCCTATGGCTACACCTTC
D gene: TRBD1; V gene: TRBV6-5; clone size: .; J gene: TRBJ2-5; CDR3 protein: CASSPEDRVEKTQYF; CDR3 DNA: TGTGCCAGCAGCCCAGAGGACAGGGTGGAAAAGACCCAGTACTTC
D gene: .; V gene: TRBV6-5; clone size: .; J gene: TRBJ1-2; CDR3 protein: CASSRLNYGYTF; CDR3 DNA: TGTGCCAGCAGTCGACTTAACTATGGCTACACCTTC
D gene: .; V gene: TRBV14; clone size: few; J gene: TRBJ2-3; CDR3 protein: CASSLRRGQSPTDTQYF; CDR3 DNA: TGTGCCAGCAGCCTACGCAGGGGTCAAAGTCCCACAGATACGCAGTATTTT
D gene: .; V gene: TRBV6-5; clone size: once; J gene: TRBJ2-2; CDR3 protein: CASSYGATGELFF; CDR3 DNA: TGTGCCAGCAGTTACGGAGCCACCGGGGAGCTGTTTTTT
D gene: .; V gene: TRBV7-6; clone size: .; J gene: TRBJ1-1; CDR3 protein: CASRRYAGGRKNTEAFF; CDR3 DNA: TGTGCCAGCAGAAGGTATGCGGGGGGGCGGAAGAACACTGAAGCTTTCTTT
D gene: TRBD1; V gene: TRBV6-5; clone size: .; J gene: TRBJ1-2; CDR3 protein: CASRRTGEGYTF; CDR3 DNA: TGTGCCAGCAGACGGACAGGGGAGGGCTACACCTTC
D gene: .; V gene: TRBV28; clone size: .; J gene: TRBJ1-5; CDR3 protein: CASSFLQGPQPQHF; CDR3 DNA: TGTGCCAGCAGTTTCTTACAGGGCCCTCAGCCCCAGCATTTT
D gene: .; V gene: TRBV6-5; clone size: once; J gene: TRBJ2-7; CDR3 protein: CASRGGPRSYEQYF; CDR3 DNA: TGTGCCAGCAGGGGGGGACCGAGATCCTACGAGCAGTACTTC
D gene: .; V gene: TRBV6-5; clone size: .; J gene: TRBJ2-2; CDR3 protein: CASSSRTVANTGELFF; CDR3 DNA: TGTGCCAGCAGTTCCCGGACAGTTGCGAACACCGGGGAGCTGTTTTTT
D gene: .; V gene: TRBV12-3/TRBV12-4; clone size: .; J gene: TRBJ2-3; CDR3 protein: CASSTSTDTQYF; CDR3 DNA: TGTGCCAGCAGCACTAGCACAGATACGCAGTATTTT
D gene: TRBD2; V gene: TRBV12-3/TRBV12-4; clone size: .; J gene: TRBJ2-5; CDR3 protein: CASSRTSGGPYF; CDR3 DNA: TGTGCCAGCAGTCGGACTAGCGGGGGGCCTTACTTC
D gene: .; V gene: TRBV13; clone size: few; J gene: TRBJ1-3; CDR3 protein: CASSFWGLSGNTIYF; CDR3 DNA: TGTGCCAGCAGCTTTTGGGGACTCTCTGGAAACACCATATATTTT
D gene: .; V gene: TRBV18; clone size: .; J gene: TRBJ1-2; CDR3 protein: CASSPASLNYGYTF; CDR3 DNA: TGTGCCAGCTCACCGGCCTCTCTTAACTATGGCTACACCTTC
D gene: TRBD1; V gene: TRBV27; clone size: .; J gene: TRBJ1-1; CDR3 protein: CASSPWDRAAEAFF; CDR3 DNA: TGTGCCAGCAGTCCGTGGGACAGGGCGGCTGAAGCTTTCTTT
D gene: TRBD2; V gene: TRBV6-4; clone size: .; J gene: TRBJ2-5; CDR3 protein: CASSREAQETQYF; CDR3 DNA: TGTGCCAGCAGCCGGGAGGCACAAGAGACCCAGTACTTC
D gene: .; V gene: TRBV10-1; clone size: .; J gene: TRBJ1-3; CDR3 protein: CASSDPSTDSGNTIYF; CDR3 DNA: TGCGCCAGCAGTGACCCCTCGACAGACTCTGGAAACACCATATATTTT
D gene: TRBD1; V gene: TRBV5-5; clone size: .; J gene: TRBJ1-2; CDR3 protein: CASSLTQTLQGPQDGYTF; CDR3 DNA: TGTGCCAGCAGCTTGACCCAAACTCTACAGGGGCCGCAAGATGGCTACACCTTC